This T cell receptor beta chain was captured in a study of blood T cells in healthy people across ages. Whole-study findings and limits: More naive CD4+ cells and higher diversity were found in long-lived than in aged donors.

Germline CDR1 SGHTA, CDR2 FQGNSA. CDR3 length equals 13 residues. Trimming cost V 2 bases and J 3 bases, with 7 bases left between them. A J-beta primer mix and a sample-barcoded 5' primer were used in a second PCR of roughly 6 to 11 cycles. Using its own MiXCR run on the 5' RACE reads, TCRdb lists one record per CDR3 protein. The profile shows about 2 million distinct CDR3 sequences, around 50% of them singletons. This clonotype was seen a few times. Antigen unknown. The sequenced sample was blood. The sequence was collected from a woman in her 40s in good health. The genes are TRBV7-2 and TRBJ2-5, with D unresolved. CDR3 in DNA: TGTGCCAGCAGCTTACGCCCCAAAGAGACCCAGTACTTC. The encoded protein is CASSLRPKETQYF.